The TCR beta chain under discussion was sequenced for a study of siplizumab effects on memory and regulatory T cells. Study-wide results and limits: Assignment to unstimulated subsets succeeded for only a minor fraction of the alloreactive clones.

Remarks on this clone: What it recognizes is unknown.

Profiling relied on immunoSEQ multiplex PCR, and the TCRdb table lists in-frame clones only, not all of them. The data hold some 100,000 clones, with approximately 91% observed a single time. The V end lost 5 bases, the J end lost 8 bases, and 7 bases lay between the germline ends. This CDR3 spans 11 amino acids. Germline-derived CDR1 and CDR2 are SGHTA and FQGTGA. The rearrangement uses TRBV7-3 and TRBJ2-1; D possibly corresponds to TRBD1 (5 bases). Sequenced input: CD4+ T cells sorted from blood. The receptor's source is a human donor in good health. Some clones in this sample may be carry-over from other donors' samples. The CDR3 protein is CASSAGYEQFF. The CDR3 nucleotides read TGTGCCAGCAGCGCAGGGTATGAGCAGTTCTTC.